This T cell receptor beta chain is from a study of blood T cell repertoires in COVID-19. Study-level information: Samples came from the United States, Italy and Spain, spanning acute and convalescent COVID-19. PBMCs, B-cell-depleted T cells, or T cells were the source of the cDNA or gDNA that made up the material.

Per the original methods: Reference gene primer amplification in the assay estimated nucleated cell counts. The method was immunoSEQ multiplex PCR; TCRdb's version includes in-frame clones alone and lacks a portion of them. That table furnishes V, J and clone size, whereas the DNA furnished D and trimming. The table includes about 12,000 clones, about 70% detected once. Followed over time, Seattle patients had been enrolled while infection was active. By its share, this clone is medium-sized. Germline-derived CDR1 and CDR2 are SGHRS and YFSETQ. Germline trimming cut 4 bases from V and 5 bases from J; bases unmatched to any gene: 8. This CDR3 spans 15 amino acids.

The receptor's source is a man aged 55 to 70 with COVID-19, enrolled during active disease. The sequenced sample consisted of peripheral blood. The chain uses TRBV5-1 and TRBJ2-1; TRBD1 matches at 8 bases. CDR3 bases: TGCGCCAGCAGCCCCGGGACAGGTGGTAACAATGAGCAGTTCTTC. Translated, it gives CASSPGTGGNNEQFF.